The clone carrying this TCR beta chain was found once. CDR3 length equals 16 residues. The trim removed 4 bases at V and 4 bases at J, leaving 6 bases unmatched. Per the germline V gene, CDR1 is LGHDT and CDR2 is YNNKEL (reference sequence). The source of the sample is a study of blood T cell repertoires in COVID-19. Study-wide context: Samples representing acute and convalescent COVID-19 were sourced from the United States, Italy and Spain. T cells, B-cell-depleted T cells, or PBMCs provided the cDNA or gDNA that served as material.

As originally analysed: Estimation of nucleated cell counts relied on the amplification of reference gene primers. Using immunoSEQ multiplex PCR, the repertoire was profiled, and TCRdb retains in-frame clones only, with some absent. Clonal size and the V and J genes are those of that table, whereas D and trimming came from the DNA. This table has under 300,000 clones, about nine tenths appearing once. The chain uses TRBV3-1 (or the pseudogene TRBV3-2) and TRBJ2-2; 10 bases map to TRBD2. This sequence originates from a middle-aged woman who had recovered from COVID-19. Sequenced sample: peripheral blood. The CDR3, as DNA: TGTGCCAGCAGCCCGTTAGCGGGAGGATTCACCGGGGAGCTGTTTTTT. Protein sequence: CASSPLAGGFTGELFF.